This T cell receptor beta chain was sequenced during a study of T cell responses to AZD1222 COVID-19 vaccine. Study-level background: Some second doses came at about 4 weeks and others at about 12 weeks; these were pooled. Findings of the study overall: White British people made up most donors, females outnumbered males, and clonal diversity was possibly underestimated. Spike-specific TCR repertoires showed rising breadth and depth after two AZD1222 doses. Sampling that yielded the repertoires occurred only after the peak T cell response.

Per the germline V gene, CDR1 is SGHTA and CDR2 is FQGNSA. The V segment lost 5 bases and the J segment 3 bases; nucleotides outside the gene matches: 13. This CDR3 comprises 18 residues. The data were produced by immunoSEQ multiplex PCR, yet TCRdb's version contains in-frame clones alone and is incomplete. The top ten hold less than 9% of the sample, which has some 130,000 clones, around nine tenths seen once. Points on this clone: Its specificity is not known.

This specimen was peripheral blood, taken on day 0 of AZD1222 vaccination. The chain links TRBV7-2 to TRBJ2-3, with TRBD2 matching over 11 bases. This TCR was sampled from an adult in good health. The CDR3 coding sequence is TGTGCCAGCAGCCCAGTACCAATAGCGGGGGGGCTGACAGATACGCAGTATTTT. Protein product: CASSPVPIAGGLTDTQYF.